This T cell receptor (beta chain) derives from a study of breast tumors, draining lymph nodes, adjacent tissues. TCRdb fed the multiplex PCR reads into MiXCR, producing one record per CDR3 protein. The table shows 30,000 to 40,000 distinct CDR3 sequences, with roughly 36% occurring only once. Overall study findings and caveats: Data fit most tumor T cells coming from lymph node, expanding in tumor. Compared with lymph nodes, tumors were less diverse; compared with nontumor tissue, more. That most tumor T cells come from lymph nodes remained unproven. Luminal-like breast cancer showed significantly greater tumor-nontumor repertoire similarity than basal-like breast cancer did.

This clonotype was detected many times. No antigen is known for it. Germline CDR1 and CDR2: SGHNT and YYREEE (reference sequence). This CDR3 has 16 residues. V dropped 4 bases and J dropped 2; count of bases not matched to a gene: 5. This TCR was recovered from a female donor with breast cancer. Some clones in this sample may be carry-over from other donors' samples. The chain combines TRBV5-4 with TRBJ2-3, with TRBD2 identical over 12 bases. Sequencing input: breast tumor tissue. This chain's CDR3 is CASSERLAGATDTQYF. The CDR3 DNA reads as TGTGCCAGCAGCGAAAGACTAGCGGGAGCCACAGATACGCAGTATTTT.